One sample yielded the 8 T cell receptor beta chains listed below, sequenced in a study of post-analysis software for immune sequencing data. Study results and caveats: Four to six TRBV segments appeared more often in patients than in controls, and TRBV5-6, TRBV5-1 and TRBV20-1 were among these.

Their cognate antigens are unknown. Unique molecular identifiers were carried by the TCR beta cDNA libraries. One entry per CDR3 protein results from TCRdb running MiXCR on the PCR reads. The sample yields 380,000 or so distinct CDR3 sequences, 30% to 45% seen once. Sequences were obtained from blood. The receptors derive from a girl under 18 with multiple sclerosis.

The V gene is TRBV18, the J gene TRBJ2-3; D uncertain. Trimming pared 2 bases from V and 4 bases from J, leaving 22 bases between. CDR3 length: 18 amino acids. The germline V gene has CDR1 KGHSH and CDR2 LQKENI. CDR3 nucleotide sequence: TGTGCCAGCTCACCAAAACCTGGTCGGGCTTTAAGGGCAGATACGCAGTATTTT. Encoded protein: CASSPKPGRALRADTQYF.

This chain connects TRBV13 to TRBJ2-7; no clear D gene. Germline values: CDR1 PRHDT, CDR2 FYEKMQ (reference sequence). The CDR3 loop spans 12 amino acids. V lost 4 bases, J lost 3 bases, and 7 bases lay in between. The CDR3 here is CASSYIFYEQYF. The DNA of the CDR3 is TGTGCCAGCAGCTACATCTTCTACGAGCAGTACTTC.

The CDR3 nucleotides are TGTGCCAGCAGCTTAGTCGTCGGCTCTAACTATGGCTACACCTTC. This encodes CASSLVVGSNYGYTF. The chain carries TRBV7-9 and TRBJ1-2; D is unresolved. This CDR3 has 15 residues. V was cut by 1 base and J by 0 bases, with 9 bases left in between. Germline-derived CDR1 and CDR2 are SEHNR and FQNEAQ (reference sequence).

This chain connects TRBV27 to TRBJ2-1, with TRBD2 identical over 9 bases. The CDR3 runs to 16 residues. Germline CDR1 MNHEY, CDR2 SMNVEV (reference sequence). J lost 6 bases, V lost 4 bases, and 10 bases had no gene match. CDR3 in DNA: TGTGCCAGCAGTTCCCTACCGGGACTAGCCCCCAATGAGCAGTTCTTC. Its translation: CASSSLPGLAPNEQFF.

The chain carries TRBV29-1 and TRBJ2-7, with D possibly TRBD1 on 6 matching bases. The V end lost 0 bases, the J end lost 5 bases, and 11 bases lay between the germline ends. The germline CDR1 and CDR2 sequences are SQVTM and ANQGSEA. This CDR3 contains 13 residues. CDR3 sequence (DNA): TGCAGCGTTGAAGAGGGGGCAGGAAACGAGCAGTACTTC. Translation: CSVEEGAGNEQYF.

This clonotype was seen more than once but under ten times. The genes are TRBV6-1 and TRBJ1-5; tentatively, D is TRBD1 (6 bases). V shed 6 bases and J shed 0 bases, with 12 bases lying between them. The germline gives CDR1 MNHNS, CDR2 SASEGT. This CDR3 spans 15 amino acids. The CDR3 reads CASRGRQASNQPQHF. In DNA, the CDR3 is TGTGCCAGCAGAGGTCGACAGGCTAGCAATCAGCCCCAGCATTTT.

This clonotype has just a few counts. The rearrangement uses TRBV29-1 and TRBJ1-4; 9 bases fit TRBD1. V gave up 6 bases and J gave up 8 bases; unmatched junction bases: 10. Germline V gene lookup returns CDR1 SQVTM and CDR2 ANQGSEA. The CDR3 loop spans 14 amino acids. CDR3 DNA sequence: TGCAGCGTCCGTTCGGGGACAGGGAGCGAAAAACTGTTTTTT. This codes for CSVRSGTGSEKLFF.

This rearrangement joins TRBV4-2 to TRBJ2-7; 7 bases line up with TRBD1. This CDR3 has 13 amino acids. With 10 bases clipped from V and 4 bases from J, the junction kept 10 bases outside the gene matches. CDR1 is LGHNA and CDR2 is YNFKEQ in the germline V gene. The CDR3 nucleotides are TGTGCCACCTCGCAGGGGGAAGGGTACGAGCAGTACTTC. Amino acid sequence: CATSQGEGYEQYF.